This note documents a single TCR beta chain sequence. Its antigen is unknown. The sample holds no much larger clone one base away, and base qualities are not on file. The entire isolated RNA was reverse transcribed using the High Capacity cDNA Reverse Transcription Kit, and thus expressed TCRB transcripts were sequenced. Deep immunoSEQ sequencing was applied to naive, central memory and regulatory T cell samples, giving an average of around 3.4 million total reads per sample. Sorted cells were lysed in RLT buffer and RNA was extracted with DNase-treated RNeasy Micro or Mini kits, depending on cell number. Each cell subset was processed on its own to prevent cross-contamination, while patient and healthy donor samples were processed together. The immunoSEQ multiplex PCR was used to amplify TCRB sequences from cDNA, yielding 87-bp fragments that span the CDR3 region. Amplicons were sequenced on the Illumina HiSeq platform. As for how the authors treated the data: PCR bias was corrected computationally using synthetic template baselines, and reads within Hamming distance 2 were collapsed, with unmergeable singletons discarded. By aligning reads against IMGT, V, D and J genes, CDR3 length, and insertions or deletions at six rearrangement sites were assigned. Clonotype counts were normalized to sorted cell number within each subset before computing true diversity and Gini coefficients with the tcR R package. The overlap coefficient, calculated on TCRB nucleotide sequences, was used to measure repertoire sharing. Out-of-frame TCRB sequences from naive cells were analyzed to stand in for the pre-selection repertoire. TCRdb provides this immuneACCESS table in a form limited to in-frame rearrangements. Some clones are lacking; in checked studies, under half of them reflect an unresolved V gene, and why the rest are absent is not known. V, J and clone size reflect that table, while D and trimming were determined from the DNA. Across this sample there are hundreds of thousands of clones, with around 9.6% seen only once. The ten largest clones add up to about 0.03% of the sample.

The data belong to a study of beta chain features in type 1 diabetes (dated by TCRdb to the late 2010s). Broadly, across the study: No differences in mean age, gender distribution, total cell number or subset yield were found between patients and healthy donors. In the study, recently diagnosed type 1 diabetes patients and matched healthy donors were compared on the TCRB repertoires of their sorted circulating CD4+ T cell subsets. Whereas all 30 or so donors provided naive and central memory subsets, regulatory and stem cell-like memory subsets were isolated from just 8 patients and roughly eight healthy donors. Across all samples, fewer than 130 million sorted cells were examined, and cell number per subset correlated strongly with RNA yield.

Each donor gave one peripheral blood draw, approximately 0.11 L on average, collected into heparinised tubes. A BD FACSAria II was used to sort naive, central memory, regulatory and stem cell-like memory CD4+ T cells with a panel that included CD45RO, CCR7, CD25, CD127, CD95 and CD27. Every sorted population had a purity above 98%. PBMCs were isolated right away by Lymphoprep density gradient centrifugation and were stained directly, without culture. Samples were stained and sorted in pairs, with one healthy donor and one patient per experiment, so that batch effects were minimized. Findings and caveats that apply to the study as a whole: The naive, central memory and regulatory TCRB repertoires appeared to resemble one another more closely among patients than among healthy donors. At VDJ recombination sites, patients with type 1 diabetes made fewer insertions and deleted more nucleotides, a pattern implying thymic rearrangement abnormalities. In all four CD4+ subsets, TCRB CDR3 length was moderately but significantly shorter in type 1 diabetes patients. Because small numbers of individuals were included in the HLA sub-analyses, any influence of HLA type on TCRB rearrangement was left unresolved. Because cDNA rather than genomic DNA was sequenced, highly expressing activated cells could have been over-represented, although no difference in activation and CD3 levels was found between groups. Shorter templates might be favored by PCR, yet because patient and control samples were amplified and corrected together, any such skew would affect both groups equally.

The clonotype was recovered from a woman younger than 35 in good health. The sequenced material came from naive CD4+ T cells from blood. The label giving this sample's cell subset or site can be read as: true naive CD4+ T cells.

The CDR3 has the sequence CSVEDLNTIYF. The nucleotide sequence is given as TGCAGCGTTGAAGATCTGAACACCATATATTTT. The chain uses TRBV29-1 and TRBJ1-3, with the D gene not clear enough to name. The CDR3 sequence holds 11 residues, the cysteine and phenylalanine included. The entry retains the CDR3 DNA only, 33 bases that are in frame from base 1. For CDR1 and CDR2, the germline V gene lists SQVTM and ANQGSEA. Trimming takes 0 bases from V and 7 bases from J, and the germline ends sit 4 bases apart.